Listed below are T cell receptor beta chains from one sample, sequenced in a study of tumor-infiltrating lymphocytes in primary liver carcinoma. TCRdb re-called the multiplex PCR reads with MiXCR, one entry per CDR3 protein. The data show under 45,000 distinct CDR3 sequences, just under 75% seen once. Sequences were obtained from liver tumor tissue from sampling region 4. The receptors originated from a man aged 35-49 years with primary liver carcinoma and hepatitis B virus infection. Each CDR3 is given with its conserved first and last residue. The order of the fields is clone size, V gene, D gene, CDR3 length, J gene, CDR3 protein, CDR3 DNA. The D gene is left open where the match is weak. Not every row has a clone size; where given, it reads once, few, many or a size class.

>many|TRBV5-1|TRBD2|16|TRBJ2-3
CASSYLAGSSTDTQYF
TGCGCCAGCAGCTATTTAGCGGGGTCTAGCACAGATACGCAGTATTTT
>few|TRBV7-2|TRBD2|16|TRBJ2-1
CASSYNFGTSQNEQFF
TGTGCCAGCAGCTACAACTTCGGGACTAGCCAAAATGAGCAGTTCTTC
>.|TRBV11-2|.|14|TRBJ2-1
CASSLGVVSYEQFF
TGTGCCAGCAGCCTAGGGGTAGTGAGCTATGAGCAGTTCTTC
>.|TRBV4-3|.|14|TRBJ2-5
CASSQWAVEETQYF
TGCGCCAGCAGCCAATGGGCCGTAGAAGAGACCCAGTACTTC
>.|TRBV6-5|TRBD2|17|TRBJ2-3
CAISLLPLSGGTDTQYF
TGTGCCATCAGTTTACTCCCCCTAAGCGGGGGTACAGATACGCAGTATTTT
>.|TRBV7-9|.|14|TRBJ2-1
CASSLDTAHNEQFF
TGCGCCAGCAGCTTAGATACTGCCCACAATGAGCAGTTCTTC
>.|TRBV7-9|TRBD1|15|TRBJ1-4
CASRFGRDRNEKLFF
TGTGCTAGCAGGTTCGGCCGGGACAGAAATGAAAAACTGTTTTTT
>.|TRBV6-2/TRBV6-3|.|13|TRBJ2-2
CASTLVGTWELLF
TGTGCCAGCACCCTGGTGGGGACCTGGGAGCTGCTTTTT
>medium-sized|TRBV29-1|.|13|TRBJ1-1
CSVEGQGNTEAFF
TGCAGCGTTGAAGGGCAGGGGAACACTGAAGCTTTCTTT
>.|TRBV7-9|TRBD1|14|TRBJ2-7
CASSTGTGAHKQYF
TGTGCAAGCAGCACGGGGACAGGGGCCCACAAACAGTACTTC
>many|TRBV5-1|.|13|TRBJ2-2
CASSWADTGELFF
TGCGCCAGCAGCTGGGCCGATACCGGGGAGCTGTTTTTT
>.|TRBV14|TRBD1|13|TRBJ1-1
CASSQGQGIETLF
TGTGCCAGCAGCCAAGGACAGGGGATAGAAACTCTCTTT
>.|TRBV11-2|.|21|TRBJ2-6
CASSMGGDGGISLSGVNVLTF
TGTGCCAGCAGCATGGGGGGAGACGGGGGCATCTCCCTCTCTGGGGTCAACGTCCTGACTTTC
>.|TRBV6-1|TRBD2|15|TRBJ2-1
CTSSEQRGAYNEQFF
TGTACCAGTAGTGAACAACGGGGGGCCTACAATGAGCAGTTCTTC
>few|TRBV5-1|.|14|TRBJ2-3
CASSLLTGIDTQYF
TGCGCCAGCAGCTTACTAACGGGCATAGATACGCAGTATTTT
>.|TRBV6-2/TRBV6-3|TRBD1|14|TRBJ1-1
CACRRGGMNKEAFF
TGTGCCTGTCGGCGAGGGGGCATGAACAAAGAAGCTTTCTTT